This T cell receptor beta chain was captured in a study of T cell changes during pregnancy in multiple sclerosis. V trimming: 0 bases; J trimming: 1 base; junction bases outside the gene matches: 8. This CDR3 region has 17 residues. The V gene's germline CDR1 is SGHRS and CDR2 YFSETQ. Generated by immunoSEQ multiplex PCR, the TCRdb table keeps only in-frame clones and is missing some. This repertoire shows 60,000 to 90,000 clones, 93% found once; its top ten account for roughly 2.6%. The receptor was isolated from a female donor in good health, enrolled as a control in a pregnancy study. The chain links TRBV5-1 to TRBJ2-3, with TRBD2 matching over 7 bases. The sample here was peripheral blood, taken after pregnancy. The DNA for the CDR3 is TGCGCCAGCAGCTTGGGTCCTAGCGGTAGCCGCACAGATACGCAGTATTTT. This codes for CASSLGPSGSRTDTQYF. Combining the CDR3 with reference TRBV5-1 and TRBJ2-3 gives the whole variable domain KAGVTQTPRYLIKTRGQQVTLSCSPISGHRSVSWYQQTPGQGLQFLFEYFSETQRNKGNFPGRFSGRQFSNSRSEMNVSTLELGDSALYLCASSLGPSGSRTDTQYFGPGTRLTVL.